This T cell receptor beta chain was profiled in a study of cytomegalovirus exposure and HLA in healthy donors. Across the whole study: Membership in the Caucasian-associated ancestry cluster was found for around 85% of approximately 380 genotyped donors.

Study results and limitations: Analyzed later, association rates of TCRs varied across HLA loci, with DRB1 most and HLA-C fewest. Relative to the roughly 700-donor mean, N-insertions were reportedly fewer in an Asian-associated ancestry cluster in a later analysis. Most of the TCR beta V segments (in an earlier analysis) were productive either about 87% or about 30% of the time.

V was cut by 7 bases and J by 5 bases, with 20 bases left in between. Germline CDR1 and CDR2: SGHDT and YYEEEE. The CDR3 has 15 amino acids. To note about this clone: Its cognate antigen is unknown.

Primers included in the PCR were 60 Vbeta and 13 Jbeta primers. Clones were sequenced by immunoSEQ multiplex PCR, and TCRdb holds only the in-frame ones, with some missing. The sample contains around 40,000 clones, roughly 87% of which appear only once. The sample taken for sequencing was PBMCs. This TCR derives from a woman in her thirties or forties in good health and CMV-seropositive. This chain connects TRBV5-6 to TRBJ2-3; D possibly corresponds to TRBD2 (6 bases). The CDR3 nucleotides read TGTGCCAGCGACCTACTCCGGGAGCTTGGAGATACGCAGTATTTT. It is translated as CASDLLRELGDTQYF.